A selection of T cell receptor beta chains follows, all from one sample in a study of T-cell memory formation after mild COVID-19. TCRdb reprocessed the 5' RACE reads with MiXCR, giving one entry per CDR3 protein. The table shows 270,000 or so distinct CDR3 sequences, with approximately 15% occurring only once. The sequencing sample was made of PBMCs or a T cell subset sorted from them (not recorded which). Receptor source: a man between 18 and 29 years old who had mild COVID-19 (a few samples of this study predate the infection). Cell type and time point are not known. Both conserved end residues are part of each CDR3. The D gene is left open where the match is weak. Only part of the rows carry a size: once, few, many, or a class if the clone is expanded.

j_call v_call d_call cdr3_length clone_size cdr3_aa cdr3_nt
TRBJ2-7 TRBV5-4 . 13 . CASSRDIWNEQYF TGTGCCAGCAGCCGGGACATTTGGAACGAGCAGTACTTC
TRBJ1-4 TRBV6-2/TRBV6-3 . 14 few CASQEESTNEKLFF TGTGCCAGCCAAGAAGAATCAACTAATGAAAAACTGTTTTTT
TRBJ1-1 TRBV7-8 . 13 . CASSLGVRPEAFF TGTGCCAGCAGCTTAGGTGTCAGGCCCGAAGCTTTCTTT
TRBJ1-2 TRBV5-6 . 13 . CASSFWKTASETF TGTGCCAGCAGCTTCTGGAAGACAGCCTCTGAAACCTTC
TRBJ1-1 TRBV3-1 . 12 . CASSLGGAKAFF TGTGCCAGCAGCCTCGGGGGGGCGAAAGCTTTCTTT
TRBJ2-3 TRBV7-2 TRBD2 15 . CASSLIGTTTDTQYF TGTGCCAGCAGCTTAATCGGGACTACCACAGATACGCAGTATTTT
TRBJ1-6 TRBV7-7 . 13 many CASSLEASSPLHF TGTGCTAGCAGCTTAGAGGCTTCTTCACCCCTCCACTTT
TRBJ2-2 TRBV20-1 TRBD1 13 few CSAPGQGLGELFF TGCAGTGCACCGGGACAGGGACTCGGGGAGCTGTTTTTT
TRBJ2-5 TRBV28 TRBD1 15 . CAIRSGQGSQETQYF TGTGCCATCCGCTCGGGACAGGGGTCGCAAGAGACCCAGTACTTC
TRBJ1-6 TRBV20-1 TRBD1 15 . CSARGPGQYNSPLHF TGCAGTGCTAGAGGTCCGGGACAGTATAATTCACCCCTCCACTTT
TRBJ1-3 TRBV7-9 . 13 few CASSFVVGNTIYF TGTGCCAGCAGCTTTGTAGTCGGAAACACCATATATTTT
TRBJ2-5 TRBV5-6 . 15 few CASSLSGTAKETQYF TGTGCCAGCAGCTTGAGCGGGACAGCGAAAGAGACCCAGTACTTC
TRBJ1-1 TRBV20-1 TRBD1 15 . CSARDSDRPDTEAFF TGCAGTGCTAGAGACTCGGACAGGCCGGACACTGAAGCTTTCTTT
TRBJ1-5 TRBV6-5 TRBD1 15 . CASSLGQGGNQPQHF TGTGCCAGCAGCCTGGGACAGGGGGGCAATCAGCCCCAGCATTTT
TRBJ1-4 TRBV4-3 TRBD1 15 . CASSQPGQVYEKLFF TGCGCCAGCAGCCAACCGGGACAGGTTTATGAAAAACTGTTTTTT
TRBJ1-1 TRBV6-2/TRBV6-3 . 14 . CASSYGAGDTEAFF TGTGCCAGCAGTTACGGTGCGGGAGACACTGAAGCTTTCTTT
TRBJ2-2 TRBV7-9 . 16 . CASSAILDGYTGELFF TGTGCCAGCAGCGCCATTTTGGACGGGTACACCGGGGAGCTGTTTTTT
TRBJ2-4 TRBV7-9 . 16 few CASSLGKQVNQDIQYF TGTGCCAGCAGCTTAGGAAAACAGGTCAATCAAGACATTCAGTACTTC